These 26 T cell receptor beta chains were sequenced from one sample in a study of chemoradiotherapy in HPV16-positive cancers. TCRdb's table, derived via immunoSEQ multiplex PCR, lists solely in-frame clones and lacks some. The repertoire holds about 870 clones, approximately 90% seen once, with under 6% in the top ten. The sample here was tumor tissue, taken from a patient who underwent chemoradiotherapy. Every receptor here comes from a human donor with HPV-associated anogenital cancer.

V and J are TRBV30 and TRBJ1-4; D is possibly TRBD1 (5 bases). The germline V gene encodes CDR1 GTSNPN and CDR2 SVGIG (reference sequence). The CDR3 sequence is 14 residues long. V dropped 0 bases and J dropped 3 bases, with 8 bases sitting between them. The chain's CDR3 is CAWSVGAANEKLFF. CDR3 coding DNA: TGTGCCTGGAGTGTAGGGGCTGCTAATGAAAAACTGTTTTTT.

The chain is built from TRBV9 and TRBJ2-7; 9 bases are a match to TRBD1. The germline CDR1 and CDR2 sequences are SGDLS and YYNGEE. J gave up 6 bases and V 3 bases, and 16 bases lay outside the gene matches. The CDR3 length is 17 residues. CDR3: CASSAPETGGGLSEQYF. The CDR3 nucleotides read TGTGCCAGCAGCGCCCCCGAGACAGGGGGAGGTCTAAGCGAGCAGTACTTC.

This clone was counted between two and nine times. This rearrangement joins TRBV7-6 to TRBJ1-1; TRBD1 is a possible D gene (5 bases). Germline V gene lookup returns CDR1 SGHVS and CDR2 FNYEAQ. The CDR3 has 16 residues. V lost 5 bases to trimming and J lost 4 bases, with 20 bases between them. The CDR3 here is CASSPTLGEGFTEAFF. The CDR3 DNA is TGTGCCAGCAGCCCGACCTTGGGGGAAGGTTTCACTGAAGCTTTCTTT. Full variable domain (missing parts from reference TRBV7-6 and TRBJ1-1): GAGVSQSPRYKVTKRGQDVALRCDPISGHVSLYWYRQALGQGPEFLTYFNYEAQQDKSGLPNDRFSAERPEGSISTLTIQRTEQRDSAMYRCASSPTLGEGFTEAFFGQGTRLTVV.

This clone occurred once. The chain recombines TRBV5-4 with TRBJ1-2, with 8 positions matching TRBD1. This CDR3 is 16 amino acids long. Germline CDR1 and CDR2: SGHNT and YYREEE (reference sequence). Trimming took 0 bases from V and 4 from J; bases not matched to a gene: 8. CDR3 region: CASSLGGDRLGYGYTF. The CDR3 nucleotides read TGTGCCAGCAGCTTGGGGGGGGACAGGCTCGGCTATGGCTACACCTTC.

The J gene is TRBJ2-7, the V gene TRBV6-1; D uncertain. The germline CDR1 and CDR2 sequences are MNHNS and SASEGT. The CDR3 has 13 amino acids. Trimming removed 4 bases at V and 3 bases at J, with 10 bases between. In DNA, the CDR3 is TGTGCCAGCAGTGTAAGCACGAACTACGAGCAGTACTTC. This codes for CASSVSTNYEQYF.

The chain links TRBV30 to TRBJ2-1; 7 bases align to TRBD1. Losses at the gene ends were 0 bases for V and 5 bases for J; bases not matched to a gene: 4. From germline, CDR1 is GTSNPN and CDR2 SVGIG (reference sequence). This CDR3 comprises 14 residues. CDR3 sequence (DNA): TGTGCCTGGAGTGTACTACAGGGGAACAATGAGCAGTTCTTC. Protein: CAWSVLQGNNEQFF.

The chain recombines TRBV2 with TRBJ1-1, with a tentative D call TRBD1 (5 bases). Germline loops: CDR1 SNHLY, CDR2 FYNNEI. Trimming pared 6 bases from V and 3 bases from J, leaving 14 bases between. The CDR3 consists of 14 residues. CDR3 amino acids: CASSYAGVDTEAFF. The CDR3 nucleotides are TGTGCCAGCAGCTACGCGGGGGTAGACACTGAAGCTTTCTTT.

In nucleotides, the CDR3 is TGTGCCAGCACCTTCACTGGTCGACACACTGAAGCTTTCTTT. This translates into CASTFTGRHTEAFF. V gene TRBV6-1 combines with J gene TRBJ1-1; D call uncertain. The V end was cut by 7 bases, the J end by 3 bases, with 15 bases between. CDR1 is MNHNS and CDR2 is SASEGT in the germline V gene. This CDR3 is 14 amino acids long.

The chain uses TRBV4-2 and TRBJ1-1, with TRBD1 as a possible D gene (6 bases). This CDR3 has 14 amino acids. Trimming removed 3 bases from V and 1 base from J, with 9 bases in between. Germline-derived CDR1 and CDR2 are LGHNA and YNFKEQ. CDR3 sequence: CASSHLDRNTEAFF. As DNA, the CDR3 is TGTGCCAGCAGCCACCTGGACAGGAACACTGAAGCTTTCTTT.

This clone is a singleton in its sample. The CDR3 DNA follows: TGTGCCAGCAGTTACGGCACCGCTGCCTATAATTCACCCCTCCACTTT. It encodes CASSYGTAAYNSPLHF. The rearrangement uses TRBV6-5 and TRBJ1-6, with D hard to call. The germline V and J ends were trimmed by 2 bases and 2 bases, with 10 bases remaining between them. The CDR3 is 16 amino acids. Germline V gene sequence: CDR1 MNHEY, CDR2 SVGAGI.

The chain recombines TRBV11-2 with TRBJ2-2; weak D call: TRBD1 (5 bases). Germline assignment: CDR1 SGHAT and CDR2 FQNNGV. V was shortened by 3 bases and J by 1 base, with 12 bases between the two germline ends. The length of the CDR3 is 16 residues. In DNA, the CDR3 is TGTGCCAGCAGCTTTCAGGGAATGGTGAACACCGGGGAGCTGTTTTTT. Translation gives CASSFQGMVNTGELFF.

This clone was counted between two and nine times. The V call is TRBV28, the J call TRBJ1-1; D possibly corresponds to TRBD1 (6 bases). In germline, CDR1 is MDHEN, CDR2 SYDVKM. V was clipped by 6 bases and J by 2 bases, with 25 bases between them. CDR3 length: 18 amino acids. CDR3: CASRPDRLTPVGNTEAFF. CDR3 coding DNA: TGTGCCAGCAGACCGGACAGACTAACTCCCGTCGGTAACACTGAAGCTTTCTTT.

This chain links TRBV14 with TRBJ2-7, with D possibly matching TRBD2 (5 bases). V was clipped by 0 bases and J by 10 bases, with 10 bases between them. Germline V gives CDR1 SGHDN, CDR2 FVKESK. CDR3 length equals 12 residues. The CDR3 spells CASSQDRLFQYF. In DNA form, the CDR3 reads TGTGCCAGCAGCCAAGATCGACTATTCCAGTACTTC.

The genes are TRBV5-1 and TRBJ2-1; no firm D call. V was pared by 4 bases and J by 9 bases, with 11 bases between. This CDR3 spans 12 amino acids. Germline loops: CDR1 SGHRS, CDR2 YFSETQ. CDR3 protein: CASSIVRGEQFF. Here the CDR3 DNA reads TGCGCCAGCAGCATCGTACGAGGTGAGCAGTTCTTC.

The genes are TRBV6-1 and TRBJ2-2; D call uncertain. Germline V gene data show CDR1 as MNHNS and CDR2 as SASEGT. CDR3 length: 14 residues. Deletions cut 4 bases from V and 5 bases from J, with 11 bases between. CDR3 in DNA: TGTGCCAGCAGTGTACGATACGAGACCGGGGAGCTGTTTTTT. It codes for CASSVRYETGELFF.

This chain joins TRBV2 and TRBJ1-2; perhaps TRBD1 as D (6 bases). Trimming stripped 2 bases from V and 1 base from J, with 11 bases between. Germline loops: CDR1 SNHLY, CDR2 FYNNEI. This CDR3 contains 15 residues. CDR3 sequence (DNA): TGTGCCAGCAGTGAATTGACAGGCCTTAACTATGGCTACACCTTC. Translation: CASSELTGLNYGYTF.

The genes are TRBV19 and TRBJ1-1, with TRBD1 matching 7 bases. J gave up 3 bases and V 4 bases, and 2 bases lay outside the gene matches. CDR3 length equals 13 residues. The germline V gene encodes CDR1 LNHDA and CDR2 SQIVND (reference sequence). In DNA, the CDR3 is TGTGCCAGTAGTACGGGACAGTACACTGAAGCTTTCTTT. Protein product: CASSTGQYTEAFF.

The V call is TRBV6-6, the J call TRBJ1-6, with D possibly matching TRBD1 (5 bases). The CDR3 is 14 amino acids. Germline assignment: CDR1 MNHNY and CDR2 SVGAGI (reference sequence). Trimming removed 7 bases at V and 7 bases at J, with 14 bases between. The CDR3 coding sequence is TGTGCCAGCAACTTGGGACTGAGAAATTCACCCCTCCACTTT. It translates to CASNLGLRNSPLHF.

There are a few counts of this clone. This chain links TRBV9 with TRBJ2-7, with D tentatively TRBD1 or TRBD2 (7 bases each). The CDR3 runs to 17 residues. The ends were cut back, 4 bases at V and 0 bases at J, with 20 bases in the middle. The germline V gene has CDR1 SGDLS and CDR2 YYNGEE. The CDR3 loop is CASSSGGASKGSYEQYF. DNA of the CDR3: TGTGCCAGCAGCTCAGGGGGGGCTTCGAAGGGCTCCTACGAGCAGTACTTC. Full variable domain (rest looked up from reference TRBV9 and TRBJ2-7): DSGVTQTPKHLITATGQRVTLRCSPRSGDLSVYWYQQSLDQGLQFLIQYYNGEERAKGNILERFSAQQFPDLHSELNLSSLELGDSALYFCASSSGGASKGSYEQYFGPGTRLTVT.

The genes are TRBV25-1 and TRBJ1-4, with a tentative D call TRBD1 (6 bases). The CDR3 is 14 amino acids. The germline V gene encodes CDR1 MGHDK and CDR2 SYGVNS. The germline V and J ends were trimmed by 5 bases and 8 bases, with 15 bases remaining between them. This chain's CDR3 is CASSLGASREKLFF. The CDR3 bases are TGTGCCAGCAGTTTGGGGGCATCACGAGAAAAACTGTTTTTT. Supplemented by reference TRBV25-1 and TRBJ1-4, the full variable domain reads EADIYQTPRYLVIGTGKKITLECSQTMGHDKMYWYQQDPGMELHLIHYSYGVNSTEKGDLSSESTVSRIRTEHFPLTLESARPSHTSQYLCASSLGASREKLFFGSGTQLSVL.

Only a few counts were recorded for this clone. V gene TRBV11-3 combines with J gene TRBJ2-7; D may be TRBD1 or TRBD2 (5 bases each). V was clipped by 11 bases and J by 3 bases, with 17 bases between them. The CDR3 length is 13 residues. Germline V CDR1 and CDR2: SGHNT, YENEEA. The CDR3 nucleotides read TGTGCCCTACCTGGGACCCCTAACTACGAGCAGTACTTC. As protein: CALPGTPNYEQYF.

The gene calls are TRBV19 and TRBJ1-1, with D perhaps matching TRBD1 (5 bases). The length of the CDR3 is 18 residues. Trimming stripped 3 bases from V and 5 bases from J, with 25 bases between. Germline lookup yields CDR1 LNHDA and CDR2 SQIVND (reference sequence). Written as DNA, the CDR3 is TGTGCCAGTAGTATGGGGTTGGTGGAAGCAGGGTGGTTGACTGAAGCTTTCTTT. This sequence encodes CASSMGLVEAGWLTEAFF.

The chain recombines TRBV4-2 with TRBJ2-7; D possibly corresponds to TRBD2 (5 bases). The CDR3 contains 17 residues. The ends were cut back, 1 base at V and 7 bases at J, with 23 bases in the middle. Germline-derived CDR1 and CDR2 are LGHNA and YNFKEQ. The DNA for the CDR3 is TGTGCCAGCAGCCAAGCTAGCCGGGCCCTCGGCTCGGGGGAGCAGTACTTC. Its translation: CASSQASRALGSGEQYF.

The chain combines TRBV9 with TRBJ2-4, with 10 nucleotides matching TRBD1. J was trimmed by 8 bases and V by 0 bases; bases with no gene match: 8. This CDR3 has 16 residues. Germline V CDR1 and CDR2: SGDLS, YYNGEE. Written as DNA, the CDR3 is TGTGCCAGCAGCGTAGAGTCGGGACAGGGGAGGGACATTCAGTACTTC. Its translation: CASSVESGQGRDIQYF.

The CDR3 DNA is TGTGCCAGCAGGAGGAACACCGGGGAGCTGTTTTTT. It translates to CASRRNTGELFF. The J gene is TRBJ2-2, the V gene TRBV2; D unclear. The germline CDR1 and CDR2 sequences are SNHLY and FYNNEI. With 6 bases removed from V and 1 base from J, the gap between germline ends came to 3 bases. CDR3 size: 12 residues.

V gene TRBV6-1 combines with J gene TRBJ1-2; TRBD1 aligns across 10 bases. Germline V gene sequence: CDR1 MNHNS, CDR2 SASEGT. This CDR3 has 14 amino acids. V was clipped by 11 bases and J by 4 bases; unmatched bases: 10. The CDR3 loop reads CAVWGDRGVYGYTF. CDR3 bases: TGTGCCGTCTGGGGGGACAGGGGCGTCTATGGCTACACCTTC.